The 20 T cell receptor beta chains given below trace back to one sample, sequenced in a study of response to subunit inactivated influenza vaccine. TCRdb ran MiXCR on the RT-PCR reads and lists one entry per CDR3 protein. In the table there are 450,000 to 550,000 distinct CDR3 sequences, about 25% of which are singletons. The specimen was CD4+ T cells sorted from PBMCs, collected 5 days after vaccination. Source of these receptors: a man aged 50-59 years who received an inactivated influenza vaccine.

V and J are TRBV5-1 and TRBJ2-3; D is perhaps TRBD1 or TRBD2 (5 bases each). This CDR3 spans 17 amino acids. V was clipped by 2 bases and J by 1 base, with 17 bases between them. Germline CDR1 SGHRS, CDR2 YFSETQ. The CDR3 DNA follows: TGCGCCAGCAGCTTTGGGGGACGCACCTCGGGCACAGATACGCAGTATTTT. Amino acid sequence: CASSFGGRTSGTDTQYF.

This clonotype showed up many times. The chain employs TRBV5-1 and TRBJ2-5, with D possibly matching TRBD2 (6 bases). CDR3 length: 16 residues. CDR1 and CDR2 (germline): SGHRS, YFSETQ. V shed 0 bases and J shed 2 bases, with 14 bases lying between them. The CDR3 nucleotides read TGCGCCAGCAGCTTGGGGAGCGGGTCCGGTCAAGAGACCCAGTACTTC. Encoded protein: CASSLGSGSGQETQYF. Combining the CDR3 with reference TRBV5-1 and TRBJ2-5 gives the whole variable domain KAGVTQTPRYLIKTRGQQVTLSCSPISGHRSVSWYQQTPGQGLQFLFEYFSETQRNKGNFPGRFSGRQFSNSRSEMNVSTLELGDSALYLCASSLGSGSGQETQYFGPGTRLLVL.

This clonotype was observed a few times. V gene TRBV4-3 combines with J gene TRBJ2-3; D gene unclear. CDR1 is LGHNA and CDR2 is YSLEER in the germline V gene. This CDR3 contains 13 residues. Trimming took off 3 bases at V and 6 bases at J, with 10 bases between the two ends. CDR3 bases: TGCGCCAGCAGCCAGAATGACTTGGATACGCAGTATTTT. Its protein product is CASSQNDLDTQYF.

This clonotype came up many times. In DNA, the CDR3 is TGTGCCAGCAGTTTAGCCGGGGTATACTCTGGAAACACCATATATTTT. It encodes CASSLAGVYSGNTIYF. V gene TRBV12-3 or TRBV12-4 combines with J gene TRBJ1-3, with no clear D. V dropped 0 bases and J dropped 0 bases, with 9 bases sitting between them. The CDR3 runs to 16 residues.

A few counts support this clonotype. The rearrangement uses TRBV7-2 and TRBJ2-5; 12 bases agree with TRBD2. CDR1 and CDR2 (germline): SGHTA, FQGNSA. This CDR3 is 16 amino acids long. After removal of 0 bases from V and 4 bases from J, the junction contained 3 bases not matched to a gene. CDR3 DNA: TGTGCCAGCAGCTTAGCCGGACTAGCGGGAAGAGAGACCCAGTACTTC. Its translation: CASSLAGLAGRETQYF.

The chain carries TRBV5-1 and TRBJ2-3, with D hard to call. CDR1 SGHRS and CDR2 YFSETQ come from the germline V gene. The CDR3 sequence is 13 residues long. With 4 bases removed from V and 2 bases from J, the gap between germline ends came to 8 bases. CDR3 sequence: CASSPPPTDTQYF. Written as DNA, the CDR3 is TGCGCCAGCAGCCCTCCCCCCACAGATACGCAGTATTTT.

The chain links TRBV5-1 to TRBJ2-5; D remains unclear. The ends were cut back, 1 base at V and 5 bases at J, with 15 bases in the middle. The germline CDR1 and CDR2 sequences are SGHRS and YFSETQ. CDR3 length equals 15 residues. In nucleotides, the CDR3 is TGCGCCAGCAGCTTGAATATCAAAATGTACGAGACCCAGTACTTC. The encoded protein is CASSLNIKMYETQYF.

This clonotype was seen more than once but under ten times. The chain is built from TRBV29-1 and TRBJ1-2, with D tentatively TRBD1 (5 bases). Germline CDR1 and CDR2: SQVTM and ANQGSEA. The CDR3 spans 14 residues. V lost 4 bases and J 0 bases, leaving 12 bases between the germline ends. As DNA, the CDR3 is TGCAGCGTTGCTGTATGGGGGACTAACTATGGCTACACCTTC. Encoded protein: CSVAVWGTNYGYTF.

This chain connects TRBV5-1 to TRBJ2-5; D unresolved. V gave up 0 bases and J gave up 1 base, with 10 bases separating them. The CDR3 loop spans 15 amino acids. CDR1 and CDR2 from the germline V gene are SGHRS and YFSETQ. CDR3 in amino acids: CASSLESRSQETQYF. DNA for the CDR3: TGCGCCAGCAGCTTGGAGTCTAGGTCCCAAGAGACCCAGTACTTC.

The V and J genes are TRBV4-3 and TRBJ1-5, with D perhaps matching TRBD1 (5 bases). V lost 4 bases and J 2 bases, leaving 15 bases between the germline ends. Germline values: CDR1 LGHNA, CDR2 YSLEER. The CDR3 length is 16 residues. The CDR3 DNA reads TGCGCCAGCAGCCGGACGTGGGGCTCGGGCAATCAGCCCCAGCATTTT. It encodes CASSRTWGSGNQPQHF.

The chain has TRBV20-1 and TRBJ2-3; 10 bases are a match to TRBD2. V shed 1 base and J 2 bases; nucleotides not matched to a gene: 9. Germline V gives CDR1 DFQATT, CDR2 SNEGSKA (reference sequence). CDR3 length: 17 residues. DNA of the CDR3: TGCAGTGCTAGAGTCCGGGCTAGCGGGGGTCACACAGATACGCAGTATTTT. Its protein product is CSARVRASGGHTDTQYF.

There are a few counts of this clonotype. The V gene is TRBV10-2, the J gene TRBJ1-1, with D possibly being TRBD1 (6 bases). Germline CDR1 WSHSY, CDR2 SAAADI. CDR3 size: 14 residues. The V end lost 9 bases, the J end lost 6 bases, and 20 bases lay between the germline ends. The CDR3 sequence: CASRPPGTSSEAFF. The CDR3 DNA sequence: TGCGCCAGTCGCCCCCCCGGGACATCCTCTGAAGCTTTCTTT.

V usage is TRBV28 and J usage is TRBJ2-1, with TRBD2 identical over 13 bases. The germline gives CDR1 MDHEN, CDR2 SYDVKM. The CDR3 extends over 17 amino acids. With V trimmed by 5 bases and J by 5 bases, 9 bases remained unmatched. The CDR3 protein is CASSISGGLAGNNEQFF. Here the CDR3 DNA reads TGTGCCAGCAGTATCTCAGGGGGACTAGCGGGAAACAATGAGCAGTTCTTC. Full variable domain (outside the CDR3, taken from reference TRBV28 and TRBJ2-1): DVKVTQSSRYLVKRTGEKVFLECVQDMDHENMFWYRQDPGLGLRLIYFSYDVKMKEKGDIPEGYSVSREKKERFSLILESASTNQTSMYLCASSISGGLAGNNEQFFGPGTRLTVL.

V and J are TRBV4-1 and TRBJ2-3, with 10 positions matching TRBD2. Germline V gene sequence: CDR1 MGHRA, CDR2 YSYEKL. This CDR3 is built from 16 residues. Trimming took 4 bases from V and 2 from J; bases not matched to a gene: 6. The CDR3 loop reads CASSRASGGSTDTQYF. In DNA form, the CDR3 reads TGCGCCAGCAGCCGGGCTAGCGGGGGATCCACAGATACGCAGTATTTT.

V and J are TRBV6-1 and TRBJ1-2; D remains ambiguous. CDR3 size: 14 residues. Germline CDR1 is MNHNS and CDR2 is SASEGT. Trimming removed 1 base at V and 8 bases at J, with 14 bases between. Here the CDR3 reads CASSEVGSKRGYTF. CDR3 DNA: TGTGCCAGCAGTGAAGTTGGGAGCAAAAGGGGCTACACCTTC.

This chain links TRBV6-1 with TRBJ1-5, with 9 bases matching TRBD1. CDR1 MNHNS and CDR2 SASEGT come from the germline V gene. The CDR3 has 14 residues. The ends lost 4 bases at V and 6 bases at J; junction bases unmatched: 4. This chain's CDR3 is CASSGQGGSQPQHF. The CDR3, as DNA: TGTGCCAGCAGTGGACAGGGGGGCAGTCAGCCCCAGCATTTT.

This chain links TRBV4-1 with TRBJ1-4; 7 bases are a match to TRBD1. CDR3 length: 15 amino acids. V lost 5 bases, J lost 4 bases, and 7 bases stayed unmatched. Germline CDR1 reads MGHRA; CDR2 reads YSYEKL. CDR3 coding DNA: TGCGCCAGCAGCTACGGGACAGCGGATAATGAAAAACTGTTTTTT. Protein: CASSYGTADNEKLFF.

This clonotype has just a few counts. The chain couples TRBV15 to TRBJ2-7; no reliable D call. V was trimmed by 0 bases and J by 0 bases, leaving 12 bases between them. From germline, CDR1 is LNHNV and CDR2 YYDKDF (reference sequence). This CDR3 is 16 amino acids long. The CDR3 sequence: CATSRDQGYLSYEQYF. The CDR3 region has the DNA TGTGCCACCAGCAGAGATCAAGGATACCTCTCCTACGAGCAGTACTTC.

This chain joins TRBV6-1 and TRBJ2-5, with TRBD1 identical over 8 bases. The CDR3 runs 13 residues. With 4 bases clipped from V and 6 bases from J, the junction kept 4 bases outside the gene matches. Germline loops: CDR1 MNHNS, CDR2 SASEGT. The CDR3, as DNA: TGTGCCAGCAGTGCGGACAGGGCAAAGACCCAGTACTTC. It yields the protein CASSADRAKTQYF.

This chain joins TRBV7-2 and TRBJ2-7, with 9 positions matching TRBD2. Unmatched junction bases numbered 5, after V lost 7 bases and J lost 4 bases. The CDR3 has 13 residues. Germline CDR1 reads SGHTA; CDR2 reads FQGNSA. The CDR3 here is CASTLAGQYEQYF. In DNA, the CDR3 is TGTGCCAGCACTCTAGCGGGACAGTACGAGCAGTACTTC.